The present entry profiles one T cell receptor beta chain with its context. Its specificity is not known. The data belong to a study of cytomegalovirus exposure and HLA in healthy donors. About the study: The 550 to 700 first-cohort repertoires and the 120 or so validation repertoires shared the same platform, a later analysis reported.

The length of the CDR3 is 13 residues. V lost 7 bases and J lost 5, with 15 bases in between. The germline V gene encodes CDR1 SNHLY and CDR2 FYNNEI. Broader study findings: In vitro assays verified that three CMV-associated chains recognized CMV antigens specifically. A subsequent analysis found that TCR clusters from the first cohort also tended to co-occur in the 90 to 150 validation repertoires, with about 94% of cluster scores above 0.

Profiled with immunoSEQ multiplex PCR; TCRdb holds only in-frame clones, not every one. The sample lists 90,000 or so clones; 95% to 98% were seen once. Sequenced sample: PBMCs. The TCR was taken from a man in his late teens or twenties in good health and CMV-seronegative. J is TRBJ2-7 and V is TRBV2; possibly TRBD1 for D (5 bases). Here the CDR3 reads CASNSPRVDEQYV. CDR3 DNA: TGTGCCAGCAATAGCCCCAGGGTCGACGAGCAGTACGTC.